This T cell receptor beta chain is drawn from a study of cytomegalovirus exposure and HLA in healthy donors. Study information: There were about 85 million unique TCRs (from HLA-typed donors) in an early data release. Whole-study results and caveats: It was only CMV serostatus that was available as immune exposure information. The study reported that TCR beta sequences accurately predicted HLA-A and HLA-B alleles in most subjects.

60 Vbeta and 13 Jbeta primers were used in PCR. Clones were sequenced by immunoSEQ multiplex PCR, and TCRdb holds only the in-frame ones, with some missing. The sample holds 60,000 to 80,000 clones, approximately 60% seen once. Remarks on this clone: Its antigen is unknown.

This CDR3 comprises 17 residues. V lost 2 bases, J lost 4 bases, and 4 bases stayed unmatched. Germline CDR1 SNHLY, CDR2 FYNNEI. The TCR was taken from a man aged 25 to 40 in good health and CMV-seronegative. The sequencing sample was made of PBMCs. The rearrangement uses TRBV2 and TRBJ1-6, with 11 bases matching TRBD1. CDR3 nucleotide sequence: TGTGCCAGCAGTGAAATGGGACAGGGGGGGTATAATTCACCCCTCCACTTT. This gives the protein CASSEMGQGGYNSPLHF.